The clone carrying this TCR beta chain is a singleton in its sample. Its antigen is unknown. The PCR contained 60 Vbeta and 13 Jbeta primers. Clones were sequenced by immunoSEQ multiplex PCR, and TCRdb holds only the in-frame ones, with some missing. The sample lists 190,000 or so clones; more than 80% were seen once. Per the germline V gene, CDR1 is SGHNT and CDR2 is YYREEE (reference sequence). The CDR3 spans 12 residues. The V end was cut by 2 bases, the J end by 10 bases, with 12 bases between. These data originate in a study of cytomegalovirus exposure and HLA in healthy donors. Study-wide findings and caveats: Several of the most significant clusters were apparently associated with common viral pathogens in a later analysis. Using the classifier, cytomegalovirus status was reportedly diagnosed with high specificity and sensitivity. For most subjects, TCR beta sequences were reported to predict HLA-A and HLA-B alleles with accuracy. Later work associated 17,000 or so TCR beta sequences with HLA alleles at 0.05 false discovery rate.

This sequence was found in a boy between 10 and 17 years old in good health and CMV-seronegative. The sequenced sample was PBMCs. The J gene is TRBJ2-5, the V gene TRBV5-4, with unresolved D. The CDR3 is CASSFTGMGQYF. The CDR3 nucleotides read TGTGCCAGCAGCTTTACGGGTATGGGCCAGTACTTC.